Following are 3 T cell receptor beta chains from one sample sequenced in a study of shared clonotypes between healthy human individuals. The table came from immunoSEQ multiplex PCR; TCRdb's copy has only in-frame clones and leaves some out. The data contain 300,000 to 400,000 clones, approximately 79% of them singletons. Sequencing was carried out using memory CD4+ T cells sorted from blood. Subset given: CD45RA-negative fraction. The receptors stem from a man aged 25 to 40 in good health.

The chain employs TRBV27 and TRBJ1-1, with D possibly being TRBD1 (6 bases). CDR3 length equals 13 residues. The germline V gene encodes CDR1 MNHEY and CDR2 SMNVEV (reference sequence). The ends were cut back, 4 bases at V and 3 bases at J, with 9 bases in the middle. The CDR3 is CASSSQGYTEAFF. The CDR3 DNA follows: TGTGCCAGCAGTTCACAGGGTTACACTGAAGCTTTCTTT.

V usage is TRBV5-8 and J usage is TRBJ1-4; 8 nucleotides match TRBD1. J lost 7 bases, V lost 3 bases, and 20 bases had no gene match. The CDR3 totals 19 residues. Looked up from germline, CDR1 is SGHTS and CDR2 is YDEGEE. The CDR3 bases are TGTGCCAGCAGCTCGACAAATCAAGGCAGGGGGCATTTGTTTGAAAAACTGTTTTTT. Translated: CASSSTNQGRGHLFEKLFF.

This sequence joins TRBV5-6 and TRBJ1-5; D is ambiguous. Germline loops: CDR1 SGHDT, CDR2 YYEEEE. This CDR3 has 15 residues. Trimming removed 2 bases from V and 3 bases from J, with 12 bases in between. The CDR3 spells CASSFTRSLNQPQHF. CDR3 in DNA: TGTGCCAGCAGCTTCACACGGTCCCTCAATCAGCCCCAGCATTTT. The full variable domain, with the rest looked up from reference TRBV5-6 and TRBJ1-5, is DAGVTQSPTHLIKTRGQQVTLRCSPKSGHDTVSWYQQALGQGPQFIFQYYEEEERQRGNFPDRFSGHQFPNYSSELNVNALLLGDSALYLCASSFTRSLNQPQHFGDGTRLSIL.